This T cell receptor beta chain is from a study of blood T cell repertoires in COVID-19. Study in general: From T cells, B-cell-depleted T cells, or PBMCs came the material, which was cDNA or gDNA.

Germline V lookup: CDR1 KGHDR, CDR2 SFDVKD. This CDR3 has 13 residues. The V and J ends lost 5 bases and 0 bases respectively, with 6 bases between them. The authors' processing: The authors estimated nucleated cell counts from reference gene primer amplification. Repertoires were generated with immunoSEQ multiplex PCR, while TCRdb's copy carries only in-frame clones and drops some. V, J and clone size derive from that table, while D and trimming were established from the DNA sequence. The data hold under 300,000 clones, with 86% observed a single time. Sequencing input: peripheral blood. This chain connects TRBV24-1 to TRBJ1-1; D is unclear. This TCR was sampled from a man aged 80 or over with acute or convalescent COVID-19. The CDR3 DNA sequence: TGTGCCACCAGTGGCACTATGAACACTGAAGCTTTCTTT. Protein: CATSGTMNTEAFF.